The rows below give T cell receptor beta chains drawn from one sample of a study of cytomegalovirus exposure and HLA in healthy donors. TCRdb's copy holds only in-frame clones and misses some; the assay was immunoSEQ multiplex PCR. The sample includes 55,000 to 80,000 clones, 85% to 95% seen only once; the top ten take roughly 6.6%. Sequenced: PBMCs. These TCRs come from a woman between 18 and 29 years old in good health and CMV-seropositive. CDR3s include the opening cysteine and the closing phenylalanine or tryptophan. A D gene is named only where the DNA matches it firmly. Not every row has a clone size; where given, it reads once, few, many or a size class.

j_call v_call clone_size d_call cdr3_length cdr3_aa cdr3_nt
TRBJ1-1 TRBV28 once - 14 CASSPTGWGTEAFF TGTGCCAGCAGTCCTACAGGGTGGGGAACTGAAGCTTTCTTT
TRBJ2-7 TRBV7-2 - - 14 CASSFVSQNREQYF TGTGCCAGCAGCTTTGTGTCACAGAACCGCGAGCAGTACTTC
TRBJ1-3 TRBV11-2 - - 13 CASSFPAGNTIYF TGTGCCAGCAGCTTCCCAGCTGGAAACACCATATATTTT
TRBJ1-1 TRBV5-1 - - 13 CASTSQGNTEAFF TGCGCCAGCACATCCCAGGGGAACACTGAAGCTTTCTTT
TRBJ2-7 TRBV6-5 - TRBD1 14 CASTRQGNSYEQYF TGTGCCAGTACCAGACAGGGTAACTCCTACGAGCAGTACTTC
TRBJ2-3 TRBV6-4 - TRBD1 16 CASSDGRDRCTDTQYF TGTGCCAGCAGTGACGGCCGGGACAGGTGCACAGATACGCAGTATTTT
TRBJ2-1 TRBV7-3 - - 15 CASSPVRGSYNEQFF TGTGCCAGCAGCCCCGTAAGGGGTTCCTACAATGAGCAGTTCTTC
TRBJ2-2 TRBV5-1 - - 14 CASSLAVFTGELFF TGTGCCAGCAGCTTGGCCGTATTCACCGGGGAGCTGTTTTTT
TRBJ2-7 TRBV15 - TRBD2 16 CATSPGGLAATYEQYF TGTGCCACCAGCCCAGGGGGACTAGCGGCTACCTACGAGCAGTACTTC
TRBJ2-3 TRBV4-1 - - 17 CASSRAFPPGSSDTQYF TGCGCCAGCAGCCGCGCTTTTCCTCCCGGGAGTTCAGATACGCAGTATTTT
TRBJ1-5 TRBV10-2 - - 13 CASSGVQGTAQHF TGCGCCAGCAGCGGGGTCCAGGGGACGGCCCAGCATTTT
TRBJ2-1 TRBV11-3 - TRBD2 14 CASSLSGGYNEQFF TGTGCCAGCAGCTTAAGCGGGGGTTACAATGAGCAGTTCTTC
TRBJ1-1 TRBV9 - - 16 CASSVGGGYMNTEAFF TGTGCCAGCAGCGTAGGAGGCGGGTACATGAACACTGAAGCTTTCTTT
TRBJ1-2 TRBV9 - TRBD1 15 CASSITGTGGRGYTF TGTGCCAGCAGCATTACCGGGACAGGGGGCCGAGGCTACACCTTC
TRBJ1-4 TRBV15 - - 18 CATSRDTLTDSVRGKLFF TGTGCCACCAGCAGAGATACCCTCACAGACAGCGTTCGCGGAAAACTGTTTTTT
TRBJ2-1 TRBV7-7 - TRBD1 15 CASSPGTGLNNEQFF TGTGCTAGCAGCCCCGGGACAGGATTGAACAATGAGCAGTTCTTC
TRBJ1-6 TRBV6-5 - - 14 CASTSHLESSPLHF TGTGCCAGCACAAGTCACCTGGAGTCTTCACCCCTCCACTTT
TRBJ2-7 TRBV19 - - 13 CASSHRVSYEQYF TGTGCCAGTAGTCACAGGGTGTCTTACGAGCAGTACTTC
TRBJ2-7 TRBV18 - - 12 CASSIQGYEQYF TGTGCCAGCTCAATCCAGGGGTACGAGCAGTACTTC
TRBJ2-1 TRBV7-7 - - 13 CASSPHLDNEQFF TGTGCCAGCAGTCCTCATCTAGATAATGAGCAGTTCTTC
TRBJ2-3 TRBV28 - TRBD2 16 CASLSGRALGTDTQYF TGTGCCAGTTTAAGCGGGAGGGCCTTGGGCACAGATACGCAGTATTTT
TRBJ2-5 TRBV30 - - 13 CAWSGQIQETQYF TGTGCCTGGAGTGGACAGATCCAAGAGACCCAGTACTTC
TRBJ2-1 TRBV7-7 once - 14 CASSLETNGNEQFF TGTGCTAGCAGCTTAGAGACTAACGGCAATGAGCAGTTCTTC
TRBJ2-1 TRBV27 - - 14 CAIGRAGALNEQFF TGTGCCATTGGAAGAGCTGGAGCCCTCAATGAGCAGTTCTTC
TRBJ2-1 TRBV19 - - 13 CASSNRVHNEQFF TGTGCCAGTAGTAATCGGGTCCACAATGAGCAGTTCTTC
TRBJ1-2 TRBV4-2 - TRBD1 13 CASSRQGIYGYTF TGTGCCAGCAGCCGACAGGGGATCTATGGCTACACCTTC
TRBJ2-6 TRBV5-6 - - 16 CASSLYGGSGANVLTF TGTGCCAGCAGCTTGTATGGGGGGTCTGGGGCCAACGTCCTGACTTTC
TRBJ1-5 TRBV4-2 - TRBD1 14 CASSQGQGEKPQHF TGTGCCAGCAGCCAGGGACAGGGTGAGAAGCCCCAGCATTTT
TRBJ1-2 TRBV19 - - 14 CASMGIGEGYGYTF TGTGCCAGTATGGGGATAGGGGAGGGCTATGGCTACACCTTC
TRBJ1-4 TRBV19 - - 14 CASSKYIPNEKLFF TGTGCCAGTAGCAAGTACATTCCTAATGAAAAACTGTTTTTT
TRBJ2-5 TRBV6-5 - - 13 CASSYGEQETQYF TGTGCCAGCAGTTACGGAGAGCAAGAGACCCAGTACTTC
TRBJ2-1 TRBV6-5 - - 12 CASSSVYNEQFF TGTGCCAGCAGTTCCGTCTACAATGAGCAGTTCTTC
TRBJ1-1 TRBV29-1 - TRBD1 11 CSAQGDTEAFF TGCAGCGCGCAGGGGGACACTGAAGCTTTCTTT
TRBJ2-1 TRBV5-1 - - 17 CASSLGGGVGNYNEQFF TGCGCCAGCAGTTTAGGAGGGGGCGTTGGCAATTACAATGAGCAGTTCTTC
TRBJ2-1 TRBV6-5 - TRBD1 15 CASIKQGGARVEQFF TGTGCCAGCATTAAACAGGGGGGCGCGAGGGTTGAGCAGTTCTTC
TRBJ1-5 TRBV19 - - 13 CASSTQGYQPQHF TGTGCCAGTAGCACCCAGGGGTATCAGCCCCAGCATTTT
TRBJ1-5 TRBV29-1 - - 11 CSVEPVQPQHF TGCAGCGTTGAACCCGTTCAGCCCCAGCATTTT
TRBJ2-1 TRBV4-1 - TRBD2 19 CASSQGPRLAGSSYNEQFF TGCGCCAGCAGCCAAGGCCCCAGACTAGCGGGAAGCTCCTACAATGAGCAGTTCTTC
TRBJ1-2 TRBV6-5 - - 16 CASSYWDGSGGYGYTF TGTGCCAGCAGTTACTGGGATGGGAGCGGAGGCTATGGCTACACCTTC
TRBJ1-4 TRBV18 - - 13 CASARGYDEKLFF TGTGCCAGCGCCAGGGGTTATGATGAAAAACTGTTTTTT
TRBJ2-3 TRBV4-1 - - 15 CASSQGSGSTDTQYF TGCGCCAGCAGCCAAGGATCGGGGAGCACAGATACGCAGTATTTT
TRBJ2-4 TRBV23-1 - TRBD1 18 CASRPGQGAPGGKNIQYF TGCGCCAGCAGACCGGGACAGGGGGCCCCCGGTGGCAAAAACATTCAGTACTTC
TRBJ2-7 TRBV6-1 - TRBD2 15 CASSEVSGASYEQYF TGTGCCAGCAGTGAAGTTAGCGGGGCCTCCTACGAGCAGTACTTC
TRBJ1-6 TRBV6-5 - - 14 CASSFARYNSPLHF TGTGCCAGCAGTTTCGCCAGGTATAATTCACCCCTCCACTTT
TRBJ1-1 TRBV29-1 - TRBD1 13 CSALGQRNTEAFF TGCAGCGCGCTGGGACAGAGAAACACTGAAGCTTTCTTT
TRBJ2-1 TRBV27 - - 13 CASSPVWAGEQFF TGTGCCAGCAGTCCGGTTTGGGCGGGTGAGCAGTTCTTC
TRBJ1-1 TRBV7-2 - TRBD1 14 CASSLGTGHTEAFF TGTGCCAGCAGCTTAGGGACAGGGCACACTGAAGCTTTCTTT
TRBJ1-1 TRBV29-1 - TRBD1 13 CSAWTGPGTEAFF TGCAGCGCGTGGACAGGGCCGGGCACTGAAGCTTTCTTT